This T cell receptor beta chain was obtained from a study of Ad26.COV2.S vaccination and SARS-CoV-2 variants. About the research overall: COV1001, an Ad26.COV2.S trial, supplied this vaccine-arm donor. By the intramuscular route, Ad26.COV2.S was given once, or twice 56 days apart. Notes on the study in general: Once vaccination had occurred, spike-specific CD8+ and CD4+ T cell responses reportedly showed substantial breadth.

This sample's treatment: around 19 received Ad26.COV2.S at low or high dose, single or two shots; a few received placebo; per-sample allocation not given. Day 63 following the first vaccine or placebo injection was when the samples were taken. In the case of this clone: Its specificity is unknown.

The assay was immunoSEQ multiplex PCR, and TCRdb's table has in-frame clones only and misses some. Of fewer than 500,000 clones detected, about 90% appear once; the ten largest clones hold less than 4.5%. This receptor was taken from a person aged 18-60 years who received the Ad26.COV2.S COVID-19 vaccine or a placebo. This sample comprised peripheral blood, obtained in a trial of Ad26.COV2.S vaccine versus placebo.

The CDR3 DNA is TGCGCCAGCAGCCCTGAGGCTAGCGGGACTAGCACAGATACGCAGTATTTT. Translating it yields CASSPEASGTSTDTQYF. The rearrangement links TRBV5-1 to TRBJ2-3, with TRBD2 identical over 9 bases. This CDR3 has 17 amino acids. Germline V gene sequence: CDR1 SGHRS, CDR2 YFSETQ. V lost 4 bases and J lost 0; bases outside the gene matches: 9. The variable domain in full, with the rest retrieved from reference TRBV5-1 and TRBJ2-3, is KAGVTQTPRYLIKTRGQQVTLSCSPISGHRSVSWYQQTPGQGLQFLFEYFSETQRNKGNFPGRFSGRQFSNSRSEMNVSTLELGDSALYLCASSPEASGTSTDTQYFGPGTRLTVL.